The next 28 T cell receptor beta chains were all read from a single sample in a study of T cell responses to AZD1222 COVID-19 vaccine. The data were produced by immunoSEQ multiplex PCR, yet TCRdb's version contains in-frame clones alone and is incomplete. Among 150,000 to 200,000 clones listed, around 95% were seen once. The sequenced sample was peripheral blood, obtained on day 0 of AZD1222 vaccination. These receptors originate from an adult in good health.

This clone was counted a few times. The chain carries TRBV11-2 and TRBJ2-7; D is ambiguous. Germline values: CDR1 SGHAT, CDR2 FQNNGV. Deletions cut 10 bases from V and 4 bases from J, with 5 bases between. The CDR3 length is 9 residues. The CDR3 loop reads CAKTYEQYF. The CDR3 coding sequence is TGTGCCAAAACTTACGAGCAGTACTTC.

The V call is TRBV2, the J call TRBJ2-3, with D perhaps given as TRBD1 or TRBD2 (5 bases each). The germline V gene has CDR1 SNHLY and CDR2 FYNNEI. This CDR3 region has 15 residues. Trimming shortened V by 6 bases and J by 3 bases, and 16 bases separated the two germline ends. CDR3 DNA sequence: TGTGCCAGCAGCCCCGGGACCCCTCTTACAGATACGCAGTATTTT. Protein sequence: CASSPGTPLTDTQYF.

The chain links TRBV6-6 to TRBJ2-2; D is undetermined. Germline V gene data show CDR1 as MNHNY and CDR2 as SVGAGI (reference sequence). V lost 4 bases, J lost 5 bases, and 8 bases lay in between. The CDR3 is 13 amino acids. The CDR3 protein is CASSSGWTGELFF. The CDR3 coding sequence is TGTGCCAGCAGTTCCGGATGGACCGGGGAGCTGTTTTTT.

This chain uses TRBV5-1 with TRBJ1-2; 8 positions match TRBD1. CDR1 SGHRS and CDR2 YFSETQ come from the germline V gene. CDR3 length equals 16 residues. After removal of 1 base from V and 4 bases from J, the junction contained 9 bases not matched to a gene. The CDR3 region is CASSLLPGQAPYGYTF. The CDR3 region has the DNA TGCGCCAGCAGCTTGCTTCCGGGACAGGCTCCCTATGGCTACACCTTC.

This chain joins TRBV30 and TRBJ2-3; 7 bases are a match to TRBD2. V gave up 0 bases and J gave up 4 bases; unmatched junction bases: 4. CDR1 and CDR2 (germline): GTSNPN, SVGIG (reference sequence). CDR3 length: 14 amino acids. In nucleotides, the CDR3 is TGTGCCTGGAGTGTGGGAGGGCCCTCAGATACGCAGTATTTT. Its protein is CAWSVGGPSDTQYF.

V usage is TRBV7-2 and J usage is TRBJ1-3; D gene unclear. The germline V gene has CDR1 SGHTA and CDR2 FQGNSA. The ends were cut back, 3 bases at V and 0 bases at J, with 6 bases in the middle. There are 14 residues in the CDR3. CDR3 nucleotide sequence: TGTGCCAGCAGCTTTCTAGTCTCTGGAAACACCATATATTTT. It specifies CASSFLVSGNTIYF.

The rearrangement links TRBV2 to TRBJ2-5, with 8 bases lining up with TRBD2. The germline V gene encodes CDR1 SNHLY and CDR2 FYNNEI. The V gene end was trimmed by 6 bases and the J gene end by 4 bases; junction bases not matched to a gene: 7. The CDR3 is 14 amino acids. The CDR3 sequence is CASSVGAGGETQYF. CDR3 in DNA: TGTGCCAGCAGCGTGGGGGCGGGAGGAGAGACCCAGTACTTC.

On this clone itself: Other DNA sequences in this sample translate to the same CDR3. The V and J genes are TRBV7-9 and TRBJ2-7; D gene uncertain. Germline-derived CDR1 and CDR2 are SEHNR and FQNEAQ (reference sequence). V gave up 1 base and J gave up 0 bases, with 4 bases separating them. CDR3 size: 13 residues. In nucleotides, the CDR3 is TGTGCCAGCAGCTTAGTACACTCCTACGAGCAGTACTTC. Protein sequence: CASSLVHSYEQYF.

The J gene is TRBJ1-5, the V gene TRBV5-5; maybe TRBD1 (5 bases). The CDR3 is 13 amino acids. Germline CDR1 and CDR2: SGHKS and YYEKEE (reference sequence). Trimming removed 1 base from V and 6 bases from J, with 8 bases in between. CDR3 sequence (DNA): TGTGCCAGCAGCTTGTCGGGGACTCAGCCCCAGCATTTT. Protein sequence: CASSLSGTQPQHF.

The chain uses TRBV6-1 and TRBJ2-5; TRBD2 might be the D (6 bases). CDR1 and CDR2 from the germline V gene are MNHNS and SASEGT. CDR3 size: 14 residues. V was cut by 3 bases and J by 5 bases, with 13 bases left in between. The CDR3 spells CASSEGLGVETQYF. DNA of the CDR3: TGTGCCAGCAGTGAGGGACTCGGCGTTGAGACCCAGTACTTC.

The chain is built from TRBV10-2 and TRBJ2-3, with no clear D. CDR3 length: 13 residues. V was pared by 8 bases and J by 3 bases, with 12 bases between. Germline V gene lookup returns CDR1 WSHSY and CDR2 SAAADI. CDR3 sequence (DNA): TGCGCCAGCGAAGGCGGTCCTACAGATACGCAGTATTTT. This codes for CASEGGPTDTQYF.

J is TRBJ2-7 and V is TRBV5-1, with 10 bases aligning to TRBD2. Per the germline V gene, CDR1 is SGHRS and CDR2 is YFSETQ. V lost 4 bases, J lost 4 bases, and 11 bases stayed unmatched. The CDR3 has 16 amino acids. The CDR3 loop reads CASSPSVAGGLYEQYF. CDR3 nucleotides: TGCGCCAGCAGCCCTTCGGTAGCGGGAGGATTATACGAGCAGTACTTC.

The chain uses TRBV5-4 and TRBJ2-7; TRBD1 matches 8 bases. This CDR3 region has 14 residues. Looked up from germline, CDR1 is SGHNT and CDR2 is YYREEE (reference sequence). V gave up 5 bases and J gave up 7 bases; unmatched junction bases: 11. CDR3 DNA sequence: TGTGCCAGCAGTCCTCAACAGGGGGTTCGGGAGCAGTACTTC. It translates to CASSPQQGVREQYF.

CDR3 nucleotides: TGTGCCAGCAGCTTAGGGGGAAGGACCGGCGGGGAGCTGTTTTTT. Translated, it gives CASSLGGRTGGELFF. The chain employs TRBV7-2 and TRBJ2-2; no firm D call. The CDR3 spans 15 residues. Trimming removed 1 base at V and 7 bases at J, with 13 bases between. In germline, CDR1 is SGHTA, CDR2 FQGNSA.

V is TRBV28 and J is TRBJ2-3, with D perhaps matching TRBD1 or TRBD2 (6 bases each). V was pared by 6 bases and J by 4 bases, with 11 bases between. The length of the CDR3 is 13 residues. The germline CDR1 and CDR2 sequences are MDHEN and SYDVKM. The CDR3 region has the DNA TGTGCCAGCAGCCGGAGGGGGGCAGATACGCAGTATTTT. Its protein is CASSRRGADTQYF.

The J gene is TRBJ1-3, the V gene TRBV5-1; 7 bases agree with TRBD1. CDR1 is SGHRS, CDR2 YFSETQ, per germline. V shed 1 base and J 3 bases; nucleotides not matched to a gene: 1. The CDR3 totals 14 residues. The CDR3 DNA sequence: TGCGCCAGCAGCTTGACAGGGGATGGAAACACCATATATTTT. Translation: CASSLTGDGNTIYF.

This chain links TRBV3-1 (or the pseudogene TRBV3-2) with TRBJ2-1; the D gene is possibly TRBD2 (6 bases). V gave up 4 bases and J gave up 6 bases, with 10 bases separating them. Per germline, CDR1 LGHDT and CDR2 YNNKEL (reference sequence). This CDR3 is 13 amino acids long. The CDR3 DNA sequence: TGTGCCAGCAGCCCACTGGGAGGCAATGAGCAGTTCTTC. Translating it yields CASSPLGGNEQFF.

This chain links TRBV5-1 with TRBJ1-1; TRBD1 is a possible D gene (6 bases). Per germline, CDR1 SGHRS and CDR2 YFSETQ. Trimming removed 3 bases from V and 6 bases from J, with 15 bases in between. This CDR3 spans 14 amino acids. CDR3 residues: CASSWEVEGAEAFF. The CDR3 DNA reads TGCGCCAGCAGCTGGGAAGTTGAGGGGGCTGAAGCTTTCTTT.

The rearrangement uses TRBV7-8 and TRBJ1-2; D unresolved. This CDR3 has 14 amino acids. V lost 5 bases and J lost 4, with 14 bases in between. The germline CDR1 and CDR2 sequences are SGHVS and FQNEAQ. CDR3 in DNA: TGTGCCAGCAGCCCCCGTTTGGCGGCCTATGGCTACACCTTC. This gives the protein CASSPRLAAYGYTF. The variable domain in full, with the rest retrieved from reference TRBV7-8 and TRBJ1-2, is GAGVSQSPRYKVAKRGQDVALRCDPISGHVSLFWYQQALGQGPEFLTYFQNEAQLDKSGLPSDRFFAERPEGSVSTLKIQRTQQEDSAVYLCASSPRLAAYGYTFGSGTRLTVV.

J is TRBJ1-4 and V is TRBV4-1; D is unresolved. The germline V gene encodes CDR1 MGHRA and CDR2 YSYEKL. There are 13 residues in the CDR3. V was shortened by 0 bases and J by 6 bases, with 5 bases between the two germline ends. The CDR3 loop is CASSQEGYEKLFF. In DNA, the CDR3 is TGCGCCAGCAGCCAAGAGGGGTATGAAAAACTGTTTTTT.

The chain employs TRBV14 and TRBJ2-1; D perhaps matches TRBD2 (5 bases). V lost 1 base and J lost 10, with 5 bases in between. CDR3 length: 11 residues. CDR1 is SGHDN, CDR2 FVKESK, per germline. CDR3 protein: CASSQGLEQFF. The CDR3 nucleotides are TGTGCCAGCAGCCAAGGACTAGAGCAGTTCTTC.

V is TRBV23-1 and J is TRBJ1-1; unclear D gene. TRBV23-1 is reported as an ORF; its role is uncertain. The CDR3 contains 11 residues. V gave up 4 bases and J gave up 6 bases, with 6 bases separating them. Here the CDR3 DNA reads TGCGCCAGCAGTCTGTCGGCTGAAGCTTTCTTT. Protein product: CASSLSAEAFF.

The rearrangement uses TRBV7-9 and TRBJ2-7; 11 bases fit TRBD2. After removal of 5 bases from V and 2 bases from J, the junction contained 8 bases not matched to a gene. Per germline, CDR1 SEHNR and CDR2 FQNEAQ (reference sequence). The CDR3 totals 16 residues. The CDR3 here is CASSPRTSGSTYEQYF. The DNA for the CDR3 is TGTGCCAGCAGCCCACGGACTAGCGGGTCAACCTACGAGCAGTACTTC.

The rearrangement joins TRBV7-6 to TRBJ2-1; TRBD2 matches at 8 bases. Looked up from germline, CDR1 is SGHVS and CDR2 is FNYEAQ. This CDR3 is 16 amino acids long. V was pared by 2 bases and J by 5 bases, with 8 bases of the junction left unmatched. CDR3 sequence (DNA): TGTGCCAGCAGCTTAAGCGCAGCGGGAGAGAACAATGAGCAGTTCTTC. Translating gives CASSLSAAGENNEQFF.

This rearrangement joins TRBV30 to TRBJ2-7, with D perhaps TRBD1 or TRBD2 (5 bases each). Germline CDR1 reads GTSNPN; CDR2 reads SVGIG (reference sequence). CDR3 length: 15 residues. V was trimmed by 0 bases and J by 0 bases, leaving 12 bases between them. CDR3 sequence reads: CAWSVGTASSYEQYF. The CDR3 nucleotides read TGTGCCTGGAGTGTAGGGACGGCTAGCTCCTACGAGCAGTACTTC.

V gene TRBV7-2 combines with J gene TRBJ1-1; 8 positions match TRBD1. The CDR3 spans 15 residues. The germline V gene encodes CDR1 SGHTA and CDR2 FQGNSA. The V gene end was trimmed by 1 base and the J gene end by 5 bases; junction bases not matched to a gene: 6. CDR3 sequence: CASSLVSGGATEAFF. The CDR3 DNA is TGTGCCAGCAGCTTAGTGTCAGGGGGCGCGACTGAAGCTTTCTTT.

V is TRBV3-1 (or the pseudogene TRBV3-2) and J is TRBJ1-2; 8 nucleotides align to TRBD1. CDR1 is LGHDT and CDR2 is YNNKEL in the germline V gene (reference sequence). This CDR3 is built from 14 residues. V dropped 6 bases and J dropped 7; count of bases not matched to a gene: 10. For the CDR3, the DNA is TGTGCCAGCAGTCACTTGACAGGGGTAGGTGGCTACACCTTC. Encoded protein: CASSHLTGVGGYTF.

This sequence joins TRBV5-1 and TRBJ1-4, with TRBD1 as a possible D gene (5 bases). Germline CDR1 and CDR2: SGHRS and YFSETQ. The V end lost 4 bases, the J end lost 8 bases, and 18 bases lay between the germline ends. The CDR3 covers 15 residues. The CDR3 sequence is CASSLNGRGGEKLFF. DNA of the CDR3: TGCGCCAGCAGCCTAAATGGGAGGGGTGGAGAAAAACTGTTTTTT.